The sequence of this T cell receptor beta chain was determined in a study of tumor and adjacent non-tumor tissue in lung cancer. Study in general: On average, productive TCRbeta reads reached roughly 3.9 million per sample. Study-level points and caveats: Top 100 clones took a larger repertoire share in normal lung.

RNA was extracted from bulk tissue without any cell sorting. Distant lung tissue was collected more than 3 cm away from the tumor edge. TCRbeta libraries were built with three rounds of nested PCR, modified from ARM-PCR. MiXCR, applied by TCRdb to the multiplex PCR reads, yields one record per CDR3 protein. The sample holds nearly 50,000 distinct CDR3 sequences; around 59% are singletons and the top ten take 25% to 35%. This clonotype was counted between two and nine times. Its cognate antigen is unknown. The junction departs from germline at one end; a sequencing error may be responsible. Germline V gene sequence: CDR1 SQVTM, CDR2 ANQGSEA. The CDR3 is 13 residues long.

The gene calls are TRBV29-1 and TRBJ2-1; D might be TRBD2 (6 bases). The source material was distant non-tumor lung tissue. This clonotype was sampled from a woman aged 70-85 years with non-small cell lung cancer. CDR3 DNA: TGCAGCGTTGCCCTTAGCGGCTATAATGAGCAGCTCTTC. This encodes CSVALSGYNEQLF.